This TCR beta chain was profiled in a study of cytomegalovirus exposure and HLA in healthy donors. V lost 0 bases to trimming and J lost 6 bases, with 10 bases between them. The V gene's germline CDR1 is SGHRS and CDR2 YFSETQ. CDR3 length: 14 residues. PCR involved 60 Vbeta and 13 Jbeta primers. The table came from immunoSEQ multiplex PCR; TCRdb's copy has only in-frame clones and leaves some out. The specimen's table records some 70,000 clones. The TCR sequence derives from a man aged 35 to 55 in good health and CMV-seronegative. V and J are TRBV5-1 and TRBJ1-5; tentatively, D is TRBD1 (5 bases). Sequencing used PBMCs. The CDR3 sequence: CASSLGSGGQPQHF. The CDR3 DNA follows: TGCGCCAGCAGCTTGGGGTCGGGGGGTCAGCCCCAGCATTTT.